Shown below are 14 T cell receptor beta chains from a single sample sequenced in a study of blood T cell repertoires in COVID-19. Sequencing used immunoSEQ multiplex PCR; TCRdb keeps in-frame clones, though not all of them. The sample shows under 200,000 clones, 70% to 85% of them seen only once. The specimen was PBMCs or T cells enriched from blood (not recorded which). Receptors originate from a woman aged 55-69 years with acute COVID-19.

Concerning this clone itself: Other DNA sequences of this sample code for an identical CDR3. The J gene is TRBJ1-2, the V gene TRBV12-3 or TRBV12-4, with D hard to call. V was pared by 5 bases and J by 1 base, with 2 bases between. The CDR3 length is 11 residues. As DNA, the CDR3 is TGTGCCAGCAGTCTTAACTATGGCTACACCTTC. It codes for CASSLNYGYTF.

This chain joins TRBV4-2 and TRBJ2-7, with D possibly matching TRBD2 (6 bases). Germline CDR1 and CDR2: LGHNA and YNFKEQ. The V and J ends lost 3 bases and 5 bases respectively, with 14 bases between them. The CDR3 has 14 residues. CDR3 nucleotide sequence: TGTGCCAGCAGCCAGGAGGGCAGGGCCGACGAGCAGTACTTC. This translates into CASSQEGRADEQYF.

CDR3 sequence reads: CATGVKQPQHF. CDR3 nucleotide sequence: TGTGCTACCGGGGTGAAACAGCCCCAGCATTTT. The chain links TRBV19 to TRBJ1-5; D call uncertain. Germline V lookup: CDR1 LNHDA, CDR2 SQIVND (reference sequence). The CDR3 totals 11 residues. The whole variable domain, filled in from reference TRBV19 and TRBJ1-5, reads DGGITQSPKYLFRKEGQNVTLSCEQNLNHDAMYWYRQDPGQGLRLIYYSQIVNDFQKGDIAEGYSVSREKKESFPLTVTSAQKNPTAFYLCATGVKQPQHFGDGTRLSIL.

The chain is built from TRBV30 and TRBJ1-3, with 10 bases identical to TRBD1. The germline gives CDR1 GTSNPN, CDR2 SVGIG (reference sequence). CDR3 size: 15 residues. Trimming cost V 3 bases and J 1 base; bases outside gene matches: 3. For the CDR3, the DNA is TGTGCCTGGAGGACAGGGGGCCTTTCTGGAAACACCATATATTTT. It translates to CAWRTGGLSGNTIYF.

The chain links TRBV7-2 to TRBJ2-7; D is possibly TRBD1 (6 bases). CDR3 length: 18 residues. Looked up from germline, CDR1 is SGHTA and CDR2 is FQGNSA. V lost 5 bases and J lost 2, with 25 bases in between. Written as DNA, the CDR3 is TGTGCCAGCAGCCTTAACTCTCTCAGGGGCCTTATCGCCTACGAGCAGTACTTC. It encodes CASSLNSLRGLIAYEQYF.

The CDR3 DNA is TGCGCCAGCAGCCGCGGGGGGGAGACAGGCAATGAAGCTTTCTTT. Its translation: CASSRGGETGNEAFF. V and J are TRBV4-3 and TRBJ1-1; weak D call: TRBD1 (6 bases). CDR3 size: 15 residues. Germline CDR1 and CDR2: LGHNA and YSLEER. Trimming cost V 4 bases and J 7 bases, with 19 bases left between them.

This sequence joins TRBV10-3 and TRBJ2-2, with D perhaps matching TRBD1 (5 bases). CDR1 is ENHRY, CDR2 SYGVKD, per germline. The CDR3 is 13 residues long. Trimming removed 7 bases at V and 4 bases at J, with 10 bases between. The DNA for the CDR3 is TGTGCCATCAAGACTCAGGGCACCGGGGAGCTGTTTTTT. Translated, it gives CAIKTQGTGELFF.

This rearrangement joins TRBV19 to TRBJ1-1; 9 positions match TRBD1. V lost 9 bases, J lost 1 base, and 3 bases stayed unmatched. This CDR3 has 13 amino acids. Germline CDR1 is LNHDA and CDR2 is SQIVND (reference sequence). The CDR3 DNA reads as TGTGCCAGCACGGGACAGGGGAACACTGAAGCTTTCTTT. It codes for CASTGQGNTEAFF.

The chain couples TRBV5-5 to TRBJ2-7, with 7 bases identical to TRBD1. Trimming took 4 bases from V and 2 from J; bases not matched to a gene: 3. The CDR3 is 13 amino acids. Germline CDR1 reads SGHKS; CDR2 reads YYEKEE (reference sequence). The CDR3 loop reads CASSPGTAYEQYV. The CDR3 nucleotides are TGTGCCAGCAGCCCGGGGACAGCCTACGAGCAGTACGTC.

The CDR3 nucleotides are TGTGCCTGGGACCGGACAGGGGAATATTATGGCTACACCTTC. Translation gives CAWDRTGEYYGYTF. The chain is built from TRBV30 and TRBJ1-2; 9 bases match TRBD1. Germline CDR1 and CDR2: GTSNPN and SVGIG (reference sequence). J gave up 5 bases and V 5 bases, and 9 bases lay outside the gene matches. There are 14 residues in the CDR3. Full variable domain (missing parts from reference TRBV30 and TRBJ1-2): SQTIHQWPATLVQPVGSPLSLECTVEGTSNPNLYWYRQAAGRGLQLLFYSVGIGQISSEVPQNLSASRPQDRQFILSSKKLLLSDSGFYLCAWDRTGEYYGYTFGSGTRLTVV.

Regarding this clone: A read error is possible here, since a much larger clone lies one base away. The chain joins TRBV7-8 to TRBJ2-3, with TRBD2 matching over 8 bases. The junction had 2 bases not matched to a gene; V was cut back by 1 base and J by 2 bases. The CDR3 is made up of 15 amino acids. Germline V gene lookup returns CDR1 SGHVS and CDR2 FQNEAQ. The CDR3, as DNA: TGTGCCAGCAGCTTAGACGGGAGGGCCACAGATACGCAGTATTTT. This codes for CASSLDGRATDTQYF.

The chain uses TRBV24-1 and TRBJ1-5, with unresolved D. Germline V gene data show CDR1 as KGHDR and CDR2 as SFDVKD. This CDR3 spans 13 amino acids. With 4 bases removed from V and 2 bases from J, the gap between germline ends came to 5 bases. For the CDR3, the DNA is TGTGCCACCAGTGAACCAGGCAATCAGCCCCAGCATTTT. Residues: CATSEPGNQPQHF.

This chain joins TRBV20-1 and TRBJ2-7, with a possible D match to TRBD1 (5 bases). The CDR3 has 10 residues. The germline V gene encodes CDR1 DFQATT and CDR2 SNEGSKA (reference sequence). Trimming pared 3 bases from V and 7 bases from J, leaving 7 bases between. The CDR3 here is CSASRQEQYF. The CDR3 nucleotides read TGCAGTGCTAGTAGACAGGAGCAGTACTTC.

The chain employs TRBV5-1 and TRBJ1-1, with a tentative D call TRBD1 (5 bases). The CDR3 totals 15 residues. Trimming pared 7 bases from V and 3 bases from J, leaving 19 bases between. The germline gives CDR1 SGHRS, CDR2 YFSETQ. The CDR3 protein is CASLRGIIGDTEAFF. The CDR3 DNA follows: TGCGCCAGCTTAAGGGGCATCATAGGGGACACTGAAGCTTTCTTT.